The 10 T cell receptor beta chains below all came from one sample that was sequenced in a study of early T cells in non-severe SARS-CoV-2 infection. TCRdb ran MiXCR on the 5' RACE reads and lists one entry per CDR3 protein. The sample records about 69,000 distinct CDR3 sequences, 4.6% being singletons. The sequences come from whole blood, collected at baseline. The origin of the receptors is an adult who was a healthcare worker with PCR-confirmed SARS-CoV-2 infection or an uninfected control (not recorded which). The donor label of this sample is uncertain.

This clonotype was recorded many times. J is TRBJ2-7 and V is TRBV11-2, with no clear D. The germline V gene encodes CDR1 SGHAT and CDR2 FQNNGV. V lost 1 base, J lost 6 bases, and 10 bases lay in between. This CDR3 spans 13 amino acids. The CDR3 reads CASSLVAGVEQYF. CDR3 DNA sequence: TGTGCCAGCAGCTTAGTAGCTGGGGTCGAGCAGTACTTC.

The chain recombines TRBV10-3 with TRBJ2-3; either TRBD1 or TRBD2 may fit D (5 bases each). CDR1 ENHRY and CDR2 SYGVKD come from the germline V gene. The CDR3 runs 13 residues. The V gene lost 8 bases and the J gene lost 6 bases, with 15 bases spanning the gap. CDR3 protein: CAISLWGIDTQYF. The CDR3 region has the DNA TGTGCCATCTCGTTGTGGGGGATCGATACGCAGTATTTT.

This clonotype was seen many times. The chain couples TRBV5-4 to TRBJ1-2, with D unresolved. This CDR3 has 14 residues. Germline CDR1 is SGHNT and CDR2 is YYREEE (reference sequence). Trimming shortened V by 5 bases and J by 8 bases, and 19 bases separated the two germline ends. The CDR3 DNA reads as TGTGCCAGCAGATCCCGTTTCGCTCCCGAGGGCTACACCTTC. It encodes CASRSRFAPEGYTF.

V and J are TRBV29-1 and TRBJ1-2, with D unclear. The CDR3 contains 9 residues. V shed 8 bases and J shed 3 bases, with 4 bases lying between them. The germline V gene encodes CDR1 SQVTM and CDR2 ANQGSEA. CDR3 protein: CSFHYGYTF. The CDR3 DNA is TGCAGCTTTCACTATGGCTACACCTTC.

This clonotype has a count of ten or more. The chain has TRBV9 and TRBJ2-3; D might be TRBD1 or TRBD2, each matching 6 bases. Looked up from germline, CDR1 is SGDLS and CDR2 is YYNGEE. The CDR3 runs to 16 residues. Trimming left V 5 bases short and J 2 bases short, with 18 bases between. In DNA form, the CDR3 reads TGTGCCAGCAGGGCCTTCGGGGGCAAGGCCACAGATACGCAGTATTTT. It encodes CASRAFGGKATDTQYF.

This clonotype appeared many times. The chain has TRBV6-5 and TRBJ1-2, with a possible D match to TRBD1 (5 bases). Germline CDR1 reads MNHEY; CDR2 reads SVGAGI. The CDR3 is 12 amino acids. V lost 6 bases and J 8 bases, leaving 13 bases between the germline ends. The CDR3 nucleotides read TGTGCCAGCAGGCATGGAGAGGGGGGCTACACCTTC. This translates into CASRHGEGGYTF.

The table lists this clonotype with many counts. This chain connects TRBV20-1 to TRBJ1-2; D gene unclear. The CDR3 is made up of 12 amino acids. Trimming pared 6 bases from V and 6 bases from J, leaving 14 bases between. The V gene's germline CDR1 is DFQATT and CDR2 SNEGSKA (reference sequence). DNA for the CDR3: TGCAGTGCAAGCCCCCTTGGTGATGGCTACACCTTC. It is translated as CSASPLGDGYTF.

This clonotype was counted many times. The chain uses TRBV12-3 or TRBV12-4 and TRBJ2-3; 10 bases match TRBD2. The CDR3 runs 14 residues. V lost 8 bases and J lost 3; bases outside the gene matches: 5. The CDR3 DNA sequence: TGTGCCAGCCAGAGCGGGGGGGCAACAGATACGCAGTATTTT. Its protein is CASQSGGATDTQYF.

This clonotype occurred many times. The chain links TRBV11-2 to TRBJ2-3; TRBD2 might be the D (6 bases). This CDR3 is built from 14 residues. Germline assignment: CDR1 SGHAT and CDR2 FQNNGV. V lost 5 bases and J lost 6, with 15 bases in between. The CDR3 region is CASSVYGGSDTQYF. The CDR3, as DNA: TGTGCCAGCAGCGTCTATGGGGGGTCGGATACGCAGTATTTT.

This clonotype was picked up many times. The genes are TRBV6-5 and TRBJ1-1; D is uncertain. CDR1 and CDR2 (germline): MNHEY, SVGAGI. This CDR3 spans 14 amino acids. V lost 2 bases to trimming and J lost 0 bases, with 7 bases between them. The CDR3 sequence: CASSYQSVNTEAFF. The CDR3 DNA reads TGTGCCAGCAGTTACCAATCGGTGAACACTGAAGCTTTCTTT.